This T cell receptor beta chain stems from a study of blood T cell repertoires in COVID-19. CDR1 and CDR2 from the germline V gene are MNHEY and SVGAGI. This CDR3 is built from 14 residues. V was trimmed by 2 bases and J by 6 bases, leaving 12 bases between them. This table comes from immunoSEQ multiplex PCR, and its TCRdb copy is limited to in-frame clones, with some not included. The sample contains 200,000 to 300,000 clones, around 88% of which appear only once. Specimen: PBMCs or T cells enriched from blood (not recorded which). V usage is TRBV6-5 and J usage is TRBJ2-3; maybe TRBD2 (6 bases). This clonotype was sampled from a woman aged 40 to 50 with acute COVID-19. CDR3 bases: TGTGCCAGCAGTTACGTACGGGACTCCGATACGCAGTATTTT. It yields the protein CASSYVRDSDTQYF.